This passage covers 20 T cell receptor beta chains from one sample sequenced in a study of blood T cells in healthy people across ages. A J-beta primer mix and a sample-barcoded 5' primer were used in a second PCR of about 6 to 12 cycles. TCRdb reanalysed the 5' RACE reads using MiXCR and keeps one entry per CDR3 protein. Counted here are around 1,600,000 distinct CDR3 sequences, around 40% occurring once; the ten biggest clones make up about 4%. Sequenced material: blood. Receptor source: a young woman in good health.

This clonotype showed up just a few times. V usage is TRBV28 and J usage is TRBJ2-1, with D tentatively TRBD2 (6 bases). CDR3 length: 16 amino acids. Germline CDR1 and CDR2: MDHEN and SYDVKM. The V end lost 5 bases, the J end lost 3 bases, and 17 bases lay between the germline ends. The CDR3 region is CASSHRRESGYNEQFF. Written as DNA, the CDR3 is TGTGCCAGCAGTCACCGACGGGAGAGCGGCTACAATGAGCAGTTCTTC.

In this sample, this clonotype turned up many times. The CDR3 sequence: CASRPNRGGTDTQYF. The CDR3 nucleotides are TGTGCCAGCAGGCCAAATAGGGGGGGGACAGATACGCAGTATTTT. The J gene is TRBJ2-3, the V gene TRBV12-3 or TRBV12-4; perhaps TRBD2 as D (7 bases). Between the trimmed V and J ends, which lost 6 bases and 3 bases, there was a span of 16 bases. This CDR3 contains 15 residues.

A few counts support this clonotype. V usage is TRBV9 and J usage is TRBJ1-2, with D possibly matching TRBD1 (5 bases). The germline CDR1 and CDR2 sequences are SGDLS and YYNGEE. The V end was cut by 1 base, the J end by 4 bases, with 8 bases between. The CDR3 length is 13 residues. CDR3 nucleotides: TGTGCCAGCAGCGTATCGGGGCCCTATGGCTACACCTTC. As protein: CASSVSGPYGYTF.

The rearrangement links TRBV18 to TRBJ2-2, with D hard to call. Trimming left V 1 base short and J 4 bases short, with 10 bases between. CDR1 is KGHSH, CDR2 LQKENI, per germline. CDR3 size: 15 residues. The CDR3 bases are TGTGCCAGCTCACCACAACGACCCTCCACCGGGGAGCTGTTTTTT. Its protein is CASSPQRPSTGELFF. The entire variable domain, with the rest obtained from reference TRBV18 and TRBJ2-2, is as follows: NAGVMQNPRHLVRRRGQEARLRCSPMKGHSHVYWYRQLPEEGLKFMVYLQKENIIDESGMPKERFSAEFPKEGPSILRIQQVVRGDSAAYFCASSPQRPSTGELFFGEGSRLTVL.

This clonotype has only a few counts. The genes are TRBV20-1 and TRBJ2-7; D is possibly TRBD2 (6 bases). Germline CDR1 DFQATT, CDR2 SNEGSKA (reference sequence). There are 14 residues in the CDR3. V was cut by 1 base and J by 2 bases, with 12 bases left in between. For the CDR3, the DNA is TGCAGTGCTAGAGTGCGGGGACGACCCTACGAGCAGTACTTC. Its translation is CSARVRGRPYEQYF.

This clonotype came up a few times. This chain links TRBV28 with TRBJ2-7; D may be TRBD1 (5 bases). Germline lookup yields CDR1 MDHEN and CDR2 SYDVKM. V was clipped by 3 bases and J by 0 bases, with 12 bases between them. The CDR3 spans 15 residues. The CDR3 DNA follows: TGTGCCAGCAGTTTTAGAGGAGACAGCTCCTACGAGCAGTACTTC. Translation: CASSFRGDSSYEQYF. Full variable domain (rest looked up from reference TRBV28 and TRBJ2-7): DVKVTQSSRYLVKRTGEKVFLECVQDMDHENMFWYRQDPGLGLRLIYFSYDVKMKEKGDIPEGYSVSREKKERFSLILESASTNQTSMYLCASSFRGDSSYEQYFGPGTRLTVT.

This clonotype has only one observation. The CDR3 loop is CASSGGVPKRGQEDTQYF. CDR3 bases: TGTGCCAGCAGTGGAGGTGTCCCAAAGAGGGGGCAAGAAGATACGCAGTATTTT. The J gene is TRBJ2-3, the V gene TRBV2; 7 bases are shared with TRBD1. Germline V gives CDR1 SNHLY, CDR2 FYNNEI. The CDR3 has 18 amino acids. Trimming removed 4 bases from V and 5 bases from J; junction bases left unmatched: 18.

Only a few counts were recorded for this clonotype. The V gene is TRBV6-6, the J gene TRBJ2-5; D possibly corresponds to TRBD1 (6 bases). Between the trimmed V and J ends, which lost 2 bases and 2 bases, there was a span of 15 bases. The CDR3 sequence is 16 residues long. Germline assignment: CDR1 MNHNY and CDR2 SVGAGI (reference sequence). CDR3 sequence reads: CASSYESQGFQETQYF. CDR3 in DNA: TGTGCCAGCAGTTACGAGTCCCAGGGGTTTCAAGAGACCCAGTACTTC.

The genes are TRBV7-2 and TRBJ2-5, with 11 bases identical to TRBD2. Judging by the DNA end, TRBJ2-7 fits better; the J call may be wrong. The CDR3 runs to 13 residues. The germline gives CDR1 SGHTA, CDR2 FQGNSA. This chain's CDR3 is CASSISGGVEQYF. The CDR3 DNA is TGTGCCAGCAGCATTAGCGGGGGGGTCGAGCAGTACTTC.

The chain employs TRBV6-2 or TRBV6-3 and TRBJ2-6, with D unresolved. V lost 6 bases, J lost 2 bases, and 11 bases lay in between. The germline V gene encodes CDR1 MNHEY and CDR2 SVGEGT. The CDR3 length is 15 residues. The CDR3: CASRRMAAGANVLTF. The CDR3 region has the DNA TGTGCCAGCAGAAGGATGGCTGCTGGGGCCAACGTCCTGACTTTC.

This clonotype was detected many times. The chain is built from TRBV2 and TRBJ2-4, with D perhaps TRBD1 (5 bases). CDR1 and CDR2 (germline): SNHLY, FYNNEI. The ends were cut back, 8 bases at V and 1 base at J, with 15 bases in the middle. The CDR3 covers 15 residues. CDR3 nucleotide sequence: TGTGCCAGCGGCCCAAGGTCAGGGGCCAAAAACATTCAGTACTTC. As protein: CASGPRSGAKNIQYF.

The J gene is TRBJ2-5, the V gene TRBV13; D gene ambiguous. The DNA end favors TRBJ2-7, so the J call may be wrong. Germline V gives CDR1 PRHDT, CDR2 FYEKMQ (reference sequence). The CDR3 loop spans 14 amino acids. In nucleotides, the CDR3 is TGTGCCAGCAGCTTAGATCGGAAACGAGGCGAGCAGTACTTC. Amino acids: CASSLDRKRGEQYF.

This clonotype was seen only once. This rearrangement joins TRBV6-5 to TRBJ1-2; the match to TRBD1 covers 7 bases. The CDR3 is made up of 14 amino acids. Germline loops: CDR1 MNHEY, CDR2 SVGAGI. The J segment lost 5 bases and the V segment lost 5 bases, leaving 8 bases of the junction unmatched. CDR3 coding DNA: TGTGCCAGCAGTGCTCCGGCAGGGGGGTATGGCTACACCTTC. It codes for CASSAPAGGYGYTF.

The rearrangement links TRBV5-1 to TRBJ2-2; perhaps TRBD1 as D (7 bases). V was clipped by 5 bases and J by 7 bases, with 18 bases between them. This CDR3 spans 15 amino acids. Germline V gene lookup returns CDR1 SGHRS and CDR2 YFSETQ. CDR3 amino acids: CASRALTGRNGELFF. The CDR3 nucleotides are TGCGCCAGCAGGGCCTTGACAGGGAGGAACGGGGAGCTGTTTTTT.

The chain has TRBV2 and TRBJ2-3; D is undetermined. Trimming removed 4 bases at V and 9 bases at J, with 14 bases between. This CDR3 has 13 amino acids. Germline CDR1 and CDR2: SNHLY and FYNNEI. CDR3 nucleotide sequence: TGTGCCAGCAGTGGAGGTTTCGAAGCCACGCAGTATTTT. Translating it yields CASSGGFEATQYF.

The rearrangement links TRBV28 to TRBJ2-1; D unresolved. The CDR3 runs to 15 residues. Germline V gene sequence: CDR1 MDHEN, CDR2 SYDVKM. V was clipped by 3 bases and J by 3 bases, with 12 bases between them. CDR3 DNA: TGTGCCAGCAGTTTCCCCAGTATACACTACAATGAGCAGTTCTTC. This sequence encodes CASSFPSIHYNEQFF.

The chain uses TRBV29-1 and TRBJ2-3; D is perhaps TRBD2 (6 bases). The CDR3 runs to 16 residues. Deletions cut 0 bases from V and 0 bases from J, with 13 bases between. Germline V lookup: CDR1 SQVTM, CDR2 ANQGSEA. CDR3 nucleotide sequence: TGCAGCGTTGAAGATCGGGCGGGACGTAGCACAGATACGCAGTATTTT. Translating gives CSVEDRAGRSTDTQYF.

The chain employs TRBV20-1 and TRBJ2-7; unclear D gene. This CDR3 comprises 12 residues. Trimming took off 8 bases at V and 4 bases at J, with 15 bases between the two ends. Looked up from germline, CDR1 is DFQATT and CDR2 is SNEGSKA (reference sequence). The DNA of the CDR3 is TGCAGTCTAGACCATGGACGGTACGAGCAGTACTTC. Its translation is CSLDHGRYEQYF.

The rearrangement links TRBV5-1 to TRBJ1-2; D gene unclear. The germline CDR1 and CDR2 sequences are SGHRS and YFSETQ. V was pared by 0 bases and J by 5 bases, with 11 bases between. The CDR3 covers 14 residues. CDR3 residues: CASSLDLTLYGYTF. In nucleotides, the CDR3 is TGCGCCAGCAGCTTGGACCTAACTCTTTATGGCTACACCTTC.

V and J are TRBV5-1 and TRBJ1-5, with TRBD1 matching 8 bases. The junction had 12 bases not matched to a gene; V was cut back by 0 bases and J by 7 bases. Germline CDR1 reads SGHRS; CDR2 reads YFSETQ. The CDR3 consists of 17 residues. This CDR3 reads CASSLAPWTQGEQPQHF. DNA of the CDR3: TGCGCCAGCAGCTTGGCCCCCTGGACACAGGGGGAACAGCCCCAGCATTTT.